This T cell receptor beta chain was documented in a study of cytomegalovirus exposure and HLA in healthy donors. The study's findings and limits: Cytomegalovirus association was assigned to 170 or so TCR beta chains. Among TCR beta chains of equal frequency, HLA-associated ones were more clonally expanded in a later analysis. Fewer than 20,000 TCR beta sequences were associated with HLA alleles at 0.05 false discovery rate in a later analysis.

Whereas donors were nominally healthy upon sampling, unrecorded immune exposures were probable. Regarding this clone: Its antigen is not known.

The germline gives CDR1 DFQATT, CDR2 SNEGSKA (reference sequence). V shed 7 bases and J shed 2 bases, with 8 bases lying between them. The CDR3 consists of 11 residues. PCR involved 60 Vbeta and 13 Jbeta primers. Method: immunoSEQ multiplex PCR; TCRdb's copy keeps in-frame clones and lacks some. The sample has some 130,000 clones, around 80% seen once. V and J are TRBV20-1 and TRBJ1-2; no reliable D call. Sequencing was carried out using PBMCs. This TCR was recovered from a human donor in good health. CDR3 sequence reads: CSVPGNYGYTF. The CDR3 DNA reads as TGCAGTGTCCCGGGGAACTATGGCTACACCTTC.